These 5 T cell receptor beta chains originate from one sample sequenced in a study of shared clonotypes between healthy human individuals. The repertoire was sequenced with immunoSEQ multiplex PCR; TCRdb's copy has only in-frame clones and lacks some. The data hold about 1.5 million clones, with nearly 99% observed a single time. Sequenced input: naive CD4+ T cells sorted from blood. Regarding subset: CD45RA+ positively selected. The receptors stem from a man aged 25-45 years in good health.

The chain's CDR3 is CASSPRDTGYNEQFF. The CDR3 bases are TGTGCCAGCTCACCACGGGACACGGGCTACAATGAGCAGTTCTTC. This chain connects TRBV18 to TRBJ2-1; perhaps TRBD1 as D (6 bases). The CDR3 is 15 residues long. The V end lost 1 base, the J end lost 3 bases, and 10 bases lay between the germline ends. CDR1 is KGHSH and CDR2 is LQKENI in the germline V gene.

As for this clone: This sample includes further DNA sequences coding for the same CDR3. The J gene is TRBJ2-3, the V gene TRBV18, with no clear D. CDR1 and CDR2 from the germline V gene are KGHSH and LQKENI. V lost 0 bases to trimming and J lost 4 bases, with 2 bases between them. This CDR3 is built from 12 residues. This CDR3 reads CASSPPADTQYF. As DNA, the CDR3 is TGTGCCAGCTCACCACCGGCAGATACGCAGTATTTT.

V and J are TRBV18 and TRBJ1-3, with a weak D call TRBD1 (6 bases). The germline V gene has CDR1 KGHSH and CDR2 LQKENI. The V and J ends lost 4 bases and 8 bases respectively, with 12 bases between them. This CDR3 contains 13 residues. The CDR3 bases are TGTGCCAGCTCACGGAGGGGGGCGGACACCATATATTTT. This sequence encodes CASSRRGADTIYF.

The gene calls are TRBV28 and TRBJ2-7; 9 nucleotides line up with TRBD2. The CDR3 loop spans 15 amino acids. The germline V gene has CDR1 MDHEN and CDR2 SYDVKM. V shed 3 bases and J 4 bases; nucleotides not matched to a gene: 7. The CDR3 sequence is CASSFWAGGLYEQYF. The CDR3 coding sequence is TGTGCCAGCAGTTTCTGGGCGGGAGGGTTATACGAGCAGTACTTC.

V gene TRBV11-2 combines with J gene TRBJ2-3; D may be TRBD1 (5 bases). Germline assignment: CDR1 SGHAT and CDR2 FQNNGV. The CDR3 runs 16 residues. V gave up 5 bases and J gave up 2 bases, with 17 bases separating them. The DNA of the CDR3 is TGTGCCAGCAGCCACCCTGAAGGGGAATACACAGATACGCAGTATTTT. It specifies CASSHPEGEYTDTQYF. Full variable domain (outside the CDR3, taken from reference TRBV11-2 and TRBJ2-3): EAGVAQSPRYKIIEKRQSVAFWCNPISGHATLYWYQQILGQGPKLLIQFQNNGVVDDSQLPKDRFSAERLKGVDSTLKIQPAKLEDSAVYLCASSHPEGEYTDTQYFGPGTRLTVL.